The entry that follows covers one T cell receptor (beta chain) sequence. This sample was included in a study of blood T cell repertoires in COVID-19. Germline V gives CDR1 SGHRS, CDR2 YFSETQ. The germline V and J ends were trimmed by 6 bases and 5 bases, with 11 bases remaining between them. The CDR3 runs 12 residues. Source study methods: Amplified reference gene primers provided the basis for estimating nucleated cell counts. Profiling relied on immunoSEQ multiplex PCR, and the TCRdb table lists in-frame clones only, not all of them. V and J calls and clone size come straight from that table; D and trimming were deduced from the DNA. The data show tens of thousands of clones, roughly four fifths seen once.

This receptor was obtained from a man aged 40-50 years with acute or convalescent COVID-19. Sequenced input: peripheral blood. The V call is TRBV5-1, the J call TRBJ1-2; TRBD1 is a possible D gene (5 bases). CDR3 DNA: TGCGCCAGCACGACCCAGGGATATGGCTACACCTTC. Its protein product is CASTTQGYGYTF.